This TCR beta chain came from a study of OX40 agonist ivuxolimab in advanced cancers. The repertoire was sequenced with immunoSEQ multiplex PCR; TCRdb's copy has only in-frame clones and lacks some. The repertoire includes about 150,000 clones, 85% to 95% of them detected once, and around 0.33% sits in the top ten. CDR1 is LGHNA, CDR2 YNFKEQ, per germline. This CDR3 spans 16 amino acids. V dropped 0 bases and J dropped 2 bases, with 12 bases sitting between them. This TCR was sampled from an adult with an advanced solid tumor such as melanoma, head and neck, liver or kidney cancer. The material was CD4+ or CD8+ T cells sorted from blood, obtained in a trial of the OX40 agonist ivuxolimab. The chain couples TRBV4-2 to TRBJ2-3; a possible D gene is TRBD2 (6 bases). The CDR3, as DNA: TGTGCCAGCAGCCAAGATGGGGTAGCGGCCACAGATACGCAGTATTTT. It translates to CASSQDGVAATDTQYF.